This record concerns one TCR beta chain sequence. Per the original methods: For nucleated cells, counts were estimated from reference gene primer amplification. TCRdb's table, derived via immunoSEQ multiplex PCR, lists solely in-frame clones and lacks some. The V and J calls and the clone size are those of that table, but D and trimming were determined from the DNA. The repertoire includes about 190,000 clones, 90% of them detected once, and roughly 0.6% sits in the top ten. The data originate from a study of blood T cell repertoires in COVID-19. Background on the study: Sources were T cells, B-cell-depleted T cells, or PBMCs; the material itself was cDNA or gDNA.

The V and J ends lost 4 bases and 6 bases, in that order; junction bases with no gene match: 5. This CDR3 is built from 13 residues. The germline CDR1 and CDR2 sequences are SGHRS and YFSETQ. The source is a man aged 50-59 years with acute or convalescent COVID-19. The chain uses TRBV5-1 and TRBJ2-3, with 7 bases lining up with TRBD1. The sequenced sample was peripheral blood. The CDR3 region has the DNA TGCGCCAGCAGCCGGACAGGCCCCGATACGCAGTATTTT. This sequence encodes CASSRTGPDTQYF.